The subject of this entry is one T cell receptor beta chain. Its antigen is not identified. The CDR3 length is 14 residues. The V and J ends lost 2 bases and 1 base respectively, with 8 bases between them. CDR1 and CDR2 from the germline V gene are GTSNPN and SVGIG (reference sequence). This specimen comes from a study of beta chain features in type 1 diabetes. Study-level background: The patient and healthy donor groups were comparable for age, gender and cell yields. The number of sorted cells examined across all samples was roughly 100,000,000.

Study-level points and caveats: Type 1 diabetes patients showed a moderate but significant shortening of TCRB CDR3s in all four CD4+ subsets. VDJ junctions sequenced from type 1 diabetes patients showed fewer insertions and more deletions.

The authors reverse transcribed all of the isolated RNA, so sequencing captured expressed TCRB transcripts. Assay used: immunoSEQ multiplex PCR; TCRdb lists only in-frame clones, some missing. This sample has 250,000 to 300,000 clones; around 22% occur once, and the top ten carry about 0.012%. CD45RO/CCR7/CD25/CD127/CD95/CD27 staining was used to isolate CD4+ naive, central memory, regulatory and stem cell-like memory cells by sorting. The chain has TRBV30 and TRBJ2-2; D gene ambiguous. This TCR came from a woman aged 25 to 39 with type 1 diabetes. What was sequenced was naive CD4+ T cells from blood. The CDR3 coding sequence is TGTGCCTGGAGTCGACTCCTGAACACCGGGGAGCTGTTTTTT. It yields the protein CAWSRLLNTGELFF.